A single sample is the source of the 32 T cell receptor beta chains below, sequenced in a study of blood T cell repertoires in COVID-19. Assay used: immunoSEQ multiplex PCR; TCRdb lists only in-frame clones, some missing. The table shows roughly 250,000 clones, with roughly 87% occurring only once. The specimen was PBMCs or T cells enriched from blood (not recorded which). These receptor sequences come from a woman aged 25 to 45 with acute COVID-19.

The rearrangement links TRBV12-5 to TRBJ2-3; 7 positions match TRBD1. V lost 5 bases to trimming and J lost 2 bases; unmatched junction nucleotides: 4. Germline CDR1 reads LGHNT; CDR2 reads FRNRAP. This CDR3 is built from 14 residues. CDR3 loop: CASGTGQHTDTQYF. The CDR3 DNA reads as TGTGCTAGTGGTACGGGACAGCACACAGATACGCAGTATTTT.

The V and J genes are TRBV5-1 and TRBJ2-5, with D hard to call. The CDR3 totals 11 residues. Looked up from germline, CDR1 is SGHRS and CDR2 is YFSETQ. Trimming stripped 2 bases from V and 4 bases from J, with 3 bases between. In DNA, the CDR3 is TGCGCCAGCAGCTTCCGAGAGACCCAGTACTTC. This encodes CASSFRETQYF.

The J gene is TRBJ2-7, the V gene TRBV7-9; TRBD1 aligns across 8 bases. This CDR3 is 16 amino acids long. CDR1 and CDR2 from the germline V gene are SEHNR and FQNEAQ (reference sequence). With 8 bases clipped from V and 3 bases from J, the junction kept 15 bases outside the gene matches. The CDR3 nucleotides read TGTGCCAGCTCTGGACAGGGAGGATATGGCGTCTACGAGCAGTACTTC. Protein product: CASSGQGGYGVYEQYF.

V gene TRBV28 combines with J gene TRBJ2-1; 9 nucleotides align to TRBD1. V was pared by 4 bases and J by 6 bases, with 7 bases of the junction left unmatched. There are 15 residues in the CDR3. Germline values: CDR1 MDHEN, CDR2 SYDVKM. The CDR3 DNA reads TGTGCCAGCAGTTCCTCCGGGACAGGGTCCAATGAGCAGTTCTTC. Protein sequence: CASSSSGTGSNEQFF.

This clone was observed a single time. The J gene is TRBJ2-5, the V gene TRBV5-1, with a tentative D call TRBD2 (7 bases). The V gene's germline CDR1 is SGHRS and CDR2 YFSETQ. Trimming stripped 7 bases from V and 1 base from J, with 17 bases between. The CDR3 is 15 amino acids. CDR3 loop: CASRGGANPQETQYF. For the CDR3, the DNA is TGCGCCAGCCGCGGGGGCGCAAATCCCCAAGAGACCCAGTACTTC.

The chain combines TRBV2 with TRBJ1-5; weak D call: TRBD1 (5 bases). The CDR3 runs to 14 residues. The V end was cut by 3 bases, the J end by 7 bases, with 13 bases between. Germline values: CDR1 SNHLY, CDR2 FYNNEI. The CDR3 loop is CASSDPAGLQPQHF. In nucleotides, the CDR3 is TGTGCCAGCAGTGACCCCGCAGGGCTACAGCCCCAGCATTTT. Full variable domain (rest looked up from reference TRBV2 and TRBJ1-5): EPEVTQTPSHQVTQMGQEVILRCVPISNHLYFYWYRQILGQKVEFLVSFYNNEISEKSEIFDDQFSVERPDGSNFTLKIRSTKLEDSAMYFCASSDPAGLQPQHFGDGTRLSIL.

The genes are TRBV27 and TRBJ1-5, with TRBD1 matching 8 bases. The ends lost 6 bases at V and 0 bases at J; junction bases unmatched: 13. This CDR3 is 18 amino acids long. Germline V lookup: CDR1 MNHEY, CDR2 SMNVEV (reference sequence). In nucleotides, the CDR3 is TGTGCCAGCAGCGCGTTCGCACAGGGGGGATATAGCAATCAGCCCCAGCATTTT. It specifies CASSAFAQGGYSNQPQHF.

This sequence joins TRBV7-3 and TRBJ2-5; a weak D match, TRBD1 (5 bases). CDR1 and CDR2 from the germline V gene are SGHTA and FQGTGA. V was trimmed by 5 bases and J by 1 base, leaving 20 bases between them. The CDR3 contains 17 residues. The CDR3 loop reads CASSPPGPRRSQETQYF. CDR3 nucleotides: TGTGCCAGCAGCCCGCCAGGGCCCCGAAGGAGCCAAGAGACCCAGTACTTC.

V usage is TRBV7-9 and J usage is TRBJ2-3; no clear D. There are 11 residues in the CDR3. Germline values: CDR1 SEHNR, CDR2 FQNEAQ (reference sequence). V was trimmed by 8 bases and J by 2 bases, leaving 5 bases between them. DNA for the CDR3: TGTGCCAGCTCTAACACAGATACGCAGTATTTT. It translates to CASSNTDTQYF.

This chain links TRBV3-1 (or the pseudogene TRBV3-2) with TRBJ2-7, with D perhaps matching TRBD2 (6 bases). Germline V gene sequence: CDR1 LGHDT, CDR2 YNNKEL (reference sequence). V was trimmed by 4 bases and J by 4 bases, leaving 23 bases between them. The CDR3 sequence is 17 residues long. The CDR3 DNA sequence: TGTGCCAGCAGCCTCTCTAACACCGGGACTCCCTATTACGAGCAGTACTTC. It encodes CASSLSNTGTPYYEQYF.

The chain employs TRBV7-9 and TRBJ2-7, with a tentative D call TRBD2 (5 bases). Germline-derived CDR1 and CDR2 are SEHNR and FQNEAQ (reference sequence). Trimming took 4 bases from V and 1 from J, leaving 14 bases between them. This CDR3 contains 15 residues. CDR3 DNA: TGTGCCAGCAGCTCCCCCGTCGGGGTGTCCTACGAGCAGTACTTC. This codes for CASSSPVGVSYEQYF.

The genes are TRBV7-8 and TRBJ2-7; TRBD2 matches at 9 bases. CDR3 length equals 14 residues. V shed 5 bases and J 1 base; nucleotides not matched to a gene: 3. Germline-derived CDR1 and CDR2 are SGHVS and FQNEAQ. The CDR3 sequence is CASSQAGGSYEQYF. The CDR3 region has the DNA TGTGCCAGCAGCCAAGCGGGAGGTTCCTACGAGCAGTACTTC.

The V call is TRBV19, the J call TRBJ2-5; D is perhaps TRBD1 (5 bases). CDR1 LNHDA and CDR2 SQIVND come from the germline V gene (reference sequence). The V gene lost 3 bases and the J gene lost 2 bases, with 13 bases spanning the gap. The CDR3 runs to 15 residues. The CDR3: CASSIDRTIQETQYF. The CDR3 coding sequence is TGTGCCAGTAGTATCGACAGAACCATACAAGAGACCCAGTACTTC. Complete variable domain (other parts from reference TRBV19 and TRBJ2-5): DGGITQSPKYLFRKEGQNVTLSCEQNLNHDAMYWYRQDPGQGLRLIYYSQIVNDFQKGDIAEGYSVSREKKESFPLTVTSAQKNPTAFYLCASSIDRTIQETQYFGPGTRLLVL.

This rearrangement joins TRBV15 to TRBJ1-1; D is perhaps TRBD1 (5 bases). The CDR3 is 13 amino acids. Germline-derived CDR1 and CDR2 are LNHNV and YYDKDF (reference sequence). With 0 bases removed from V and 8 bases from J, the gap between germline ends came to 10 bases. CDR3 sequence: CATSRDRGREAFF. The CDR3 nucleotides read TGTGCCACCAGCAGAGATAGGGGAAGGGAAGCTTTCTTT.

The chain combines TRBV6-5 with TRBJ1-2, with D unresolved. This CDR3 has 15 residues. Germline CDR1 reads MNHEY; CDR2 reads SVGAGI. V was shortened by 2 bases and J by 0 bases, with 10 bases between the two germline ends. The CDR3, as DNA: TGTGCCAGCAGTTACGGTGGAGCAGCTAACTATGGCTACACCTTC. This sequence encodes CASSYGGAANYGYTF.

V and J are TRBV29-1 and TRBJ2-5; 7 nucleotides agree with TRBD1. CDR1 and CDR2 (germline): SQVTM, ANQGSEA. This CDR3 contains 14 residues. The V gene end was trimmed by 4 bases and the J gene end by 4 bases; junction bases not matched to a gene: 9. Here the CDR3 reads CSVVGRGTVETQYF. As DNA, the CDR3 is TGCAGCGTTGTCGGGCGAGGGACAGTAGAGACCCAGTACTTC.

This chain links TRBV28 with TRBJ2-3, with TRBD2 matching over 11 bases. CDR1 and CDR2 (germline): MDHEN, SYDVKM. V shed 5 bases and J 0 bases; nucleotides not matched to a gene: 13. This CDR3 spans 19 amino acids. This CDR3 reads CASSQEVLAGETSTDTQYF. The CDR3 DNA reads TGTGCCAGCAGTCAGGAGGTACTAGCGGGAGAAACTAGCACAGATACGCAGTATTTT.

The chain couples TRBV6-5 to TRBJ1-4, with D possibly TRBD1 on 5 matching bases. V gave up 7 bases and J gave up 1 base, with 7 bases separating them. The CDR3 totals 13 residues. Germline V lookup: CDR1 MNHEY, CDR2 SVGAGI. The CDR3 spells CASKTGTNEKLFF. The CDR3 DNA is TGTGCCAGCAAAACAGGAACTAATGAAAAACTGTTTTTT.

The V call is TRBV28, the J call TRBJ2-7, with D maybe TRBD1 (6 bases). This CDR3 spans 15 amino acids. V lost 6 bases and J 0 bases, leaving 15 bases between the germline ends. The V gene's germline CDR1 is MDHEN and CDR2 SYDVKM. CDR3 nucleotide sequence: TGTGCCAGCAGCTCCGGGCAGGGGACCTCCTACGAGCAGTACTTC. This codes for CASSSGQGTSYEQYF.

The chain joins TRBV5-8 to TRBJ2-3; 9 nucleotides match TRBD1. Germline lookup yields CDR1 SGHTS and CDR2 YDEGEE. CDR3 length: 15 residues. Trimming took 4 bases from V and 4 from J; bases not matched to a gene: 7. As DNA, the CDR3 is TGTGCCAGCAGCCTGGGGGACAGGGAAGCAGATACGCAGTATTTT. It encodes CASSLGDREADTQYF.

The V and J genes are TRBV28 and TRBJ1-5; possible D gene TRBD1, 5 bases. Germline V gene sequence: CDR1 MDHEN, CDR2 SYDVKM. With 6 bases removed from V and 3 bases from J, the gap between germline ends came to 12 bases. This CDR3 spans 14 amino acids. The CDR3 is CASRHGTLNQPQHF. In nucleotides, the CDR3 is TGTGCCAGCAGGCACGGGACTCTCAATCAGCCCCAGCATTTT.

The rearrangement links TRBV28 to TRBJ1-5, with 12 bases matching TRBD1. The CDR3 loop spans 15 amino acids. The germline V gene has CDR1 MDHEN and CDR2 SYDVKM. The trim removed 7 bases at V and 5 bases at J, leaving 6 bases unmatched. The CDR3 protein is CASMAGQGAYQPQHF. In DNA form, the CDR3 reads TGTGCCAGCATGGCGGGACAGGGGGCTTATCAGCCCCAGCATTTT. Using reference TRBV28 and TRBJ1-5 for the parts outside the CDR3, the full variable domain is DVKVTQSSRYLVKRTGEKVFLECVQDMDHENMFWYRQDPGLGLRLIYFSYDVKMKEKGDIPEGYSVSREKKERFSLILESASTNQTSMYLCASMAGQGAYQPQHFGDGTRLSIL.

This rearrangement joins TRBV27 to TRBJ1-1; 7 bases fit TRBD1. The CDR3 is made up of 15 amino acids. Germline V gene sequence: CDR1 MNHEY, CDR2 SMNVEV (reference sequence). V lost 5 bases and J lost 1; bases outside the gene matches: 7. The CDR3 reads CASSPLGQRNTEAFF. CDR3 DNA sequence: TGTGCCAGCAGTCCATTGGGACAGAGGAACACTGAAGCTTTCTTT.

The chain is built from TRBV28 and TRBJ1-4; D uncertain. The CDR3 covers 17 residues. V was shortened by 4 bases and J by 0 bases, with 15 bases between the two germline ends. Looked up from germline, CDR1 is MDHEN and CDR2 is SYDVKM. CDR3 nucleotide sequence: TGTGCCAGCAGTTCCACGAGGTCTGGGTCAACTAATGAAAAACTGTTTTTT. This sequence encodes CASSSTRSGSTNEKLFF.

This clone came up a few times. J is TRBJ1-2 and V is TRBV11-2, with D perhaps matching TRBD1 (6 bases). The germline V gene has CDR1 SGHAT and CDR2 FQNNGV. The length of the CDR3 is 13 residues. Trimming cost V 4 bases and J 7 bases, with 13 bases left between them. The chain's CDR3 is CASSSDRSTGYTF. The CDR3, as DNA: TGTGCCAGCAGCTCGGACAGATCCACTGGCTACACCTTC.

This chain links TRBV28 with TRBJ2-5; D is perhaps TRBD2 (7 bases). The CDR3 has 14 residues. Germline CDR1 MDHEN, CDR2 SYDVKM. V was shortened by 2 bases and J by 1 base, with 8 bases between the two germline ends. The CDR3 loop reads CASSLAGAQETQYF. CDR3 DNA sequence: TGTGCCAGCAGTTTAGCGGGGGCCCAAGAGACCCAGTACTTC.

The chain has TRBV29-1 and TRBJ2-7; a possible D gene is TRBD2 (5 bases). V was cut by 7 bases and J by 6 bases, with 22 bases left in between. Germline V gene data show CDR1 as SQVTM and CDR2 as ANQGSEA. The CDR3 covers 14 residues. The CDR3 DNA reads TGCAGCGCCACCGTCGGAGCGGCCGACCGCGAGCAGTACTTC. Protein product: CSATVGAADREQYF.

This clone was detected once. The chain combines TRBV7-9 with TRBJ2-1, with D possibly matching TRBD1 (6 bases). V lost 4 bases to trimming and J lost 3 bases, with 19 bases between them. Germline V gives CDR1 SEHNR, CDR2 FQNEAQ (reference sequence). The CDR3 runs to 17 residues. CDR3 coding DNA: TGTGCCAGCAGCTCCCAGGTGGACAGAAACTACTACAATGAGCAGTTCTTC. As protein: CASSSQVDRNYYNEQFF.

As DNA, the CDR3 is TGTGCCAGCAGTTTATCGGGGGTCTCTATTGAGACCCAGTACTTC. This sequence encodes CASSLSGVSIETQYF. This chain connects TRBV6-5 to TRBJ2-5; D may be TRBD2 (6 bases). Germline CDR1 and CDR2: MNHEY and SVGAGI. The CDR3 extends over 15 amino acids. V shed 4 bases and J shed 5 bases, with 17 bases lying between them.

J is TRBJ1-2 and V is TRBV5-1; 10 bases map to TRBD1. Germline V gives CDR1 SGHRS, CDR2 YFSETQ. The CDR3 runs to 14 residues. Germline trimming cut 4 bases from V and 5 bases from J; bases unmatched to any gene: 5. This chain's CDR3 is CASSPRTGGYGYTF. DNA for the CDR3: TGCGCCAGCAGCCCCCGGACAGGGGGATATGGCTACACCTTC.

The rearrangement links TRBV27 to TRBJ2-3; 9 bases map to TRBD2. Trimming at V came to 2 bases and at J to 2 bases, leaving 5 bases not matched to a gene. Germline lookup yields CDR1 MNHEY and CDR2 SMNVEV (reference sequence). There are 16 residues in the CDR3. This chain's CDR3 is CASSLRLAENTDTQYF. CDR3 DNA sequence: TGTGCCAGCAGTTTAAGACTAGCGGAAAACACAGATACGCAGTATTTT.

The chain combines TRBV6-5 with TRBJ2-1; 7 positions agree with TRBD1. Germline V gives CDR1 MNHEY, CDR2 SVGAGI. This CDR3 region has 15 residues. The junction had 4 bases not matched to a gene; V was cut back by 0 bases and J by 5 bases. DNA for the CDR3: TGTGCCAGCAGTTACTCCCCCGGGACAGACAATGAGCAGTTCTTC. This sequence encodes CASSYSPGTDNEQFF.